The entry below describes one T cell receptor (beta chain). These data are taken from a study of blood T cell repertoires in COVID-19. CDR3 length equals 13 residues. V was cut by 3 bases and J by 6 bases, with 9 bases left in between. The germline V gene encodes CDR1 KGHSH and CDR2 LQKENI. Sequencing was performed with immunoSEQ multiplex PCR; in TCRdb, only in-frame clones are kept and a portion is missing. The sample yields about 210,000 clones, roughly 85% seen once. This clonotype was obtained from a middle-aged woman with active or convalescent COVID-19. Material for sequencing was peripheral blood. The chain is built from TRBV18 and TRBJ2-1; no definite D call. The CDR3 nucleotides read TGTGCCAGCTCACCGGAGACCGCCAATGAGCAGTTCTTC. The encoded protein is CASSPETANEQFF. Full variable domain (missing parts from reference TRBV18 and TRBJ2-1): NAGVMQNPRHLVRRRGQEARLRCSPMKGHSHVYWYRQLPEEGLKFMVYLQKENIIDESGMPKERFSAEFPKEGPSILRIQQVVRGDSAAYFCASSPETANEQFFGPGTRLTVL.